This paragraph covers one T cell receptor (beta chain) sequence. Antigen: not known. Sequencing was performed with immunoSEQ multiplex PCR; in TCRdb, only in-frame clones are kept and a portion is missing. This sample has approximately 65,000 clones, with over 70% found just once. The data were taken from a study of lymphopenia after photon versus proton radiotherapy. Study findings and constraints: Survival link was tested only in deceased patients; proton benefit remains a possibility. Proton therapy kept repertoires fairly stable, unlike photons, which gained effector/memory cells.

V lost 8 bases to trimming and J lost 0 bases, with 14 bases between them. The CDR3 runs 15 residues. CDR1 and CDR2 (germline): MNHNS, SASEGT. The receptor was isolated from a man older than 75 with esophageal cancer. The chain carries TRBV6-1 and TRBJ1-3; D unclear. Sequenced material: peripheral blood, taken from a patient treated with proton-based radiotherapy. CDR3 nucleotide sequence: TGTGCCAGCGAGGGTCGGATCGCCTCTGGAAACACCATATATTTT. Its translation is CASEGRIASGNTIYF.